This T cell receptor (beta chain) was sequenced during a study of cytomegalovirus exposure and HLA in healthy donors. Overall study findings and caveats: CMV serostatus was the sole immune exposure data available. Prediction of most subjects' HLA-A and HLA-B alleles by TCR beta sequences was reportedly accurate. Analysis was carried out at a later point, and it linked a missense DCLRE1C variant to TCR beta V- and J-gene trimming.

From germline, CDR1 is SGHRS and CDR2 YFSETQ. This CDR3 is 16 amino acids long. After removal of 4 bases from V and 1 base from J, the junction contained 6 bases not matched to a gene. PCR was performed using 60 Vbeta and 13 Jbeta primers. Assay: immunoSEQ multiplex PCR; the TCRdb copy retains only in-frame clones and omits some. The top ten hold less than 3.5% of the sample, which has some 120,000 clones, 17% seen once. In its sample, this clone was seen a few times. The target antigen is unknown. The receptor was derived from a female donor in good health and CMV-seropositive. The chain combines TRBV5-1 with TRBJ2-1; 9 bases map to TRBD2. The material sequenced was PBMCs. CDR3 sequence (DNA): TGCGCCAGCAGCGTGATAGCGGGAGTATCCTACAATGAGCAGTTCTTC. Residues: CASSVIAGVSYNEQFF.